The 4 T cell receptor beta chains in this list originate from one sample, sequenced in a study of lymphopenia after photon versus proton radiotherapy (dated by TCRdb to about 2019). The library relied on the immunoSEQ multiplex PCR assay. The immuneACCESS repertoire file appears here via TCRdb, limited to in-frame rearrangements. These files lack a portion of the clones; in checked studies, under half of the deficit traces to unresolved V genes, and the cause of the others is not known. For this sample the table gives tens of thousands of clones, of which over 80% were detected only once. The top ten hold 21% of the sample. Here the sequenced sample was peripheral blood, taken from a patient treated with proton-based radiotherapy. The receptors derive from a woman in her seventies with pancreatic cancer.

The chain recombines TRBV4-2 with TRBJ1-3; D gene uncertain. Germline V gene lookup returns CDR1 LGHNA and CDR2 YNFKEQ. V gave up 7 bases and J gave up 0 bases, with 19 bases separating them. CDR3 length: 17 amino acids. CDR3 nucleotides: TGTGCCAGCACCTCTGGGATCAGTCCGCGCTCTGGAAACACCATATATTTT. Its translation: CASTSGISPRSGNTIYF.

This chain connects TRBV11-2 to TRBJ2-3; 9 bases line up with TRBD2. V lost 0 bases, J lost 6 bases, and 13 bases stayed unmatched. The CDR3 extends over 18 amino acids. The germline V gene has CDR1 SGHAT and CDR2 FQNNGV. The CDR3 DNA follows: TGTGCCAGCAGCTTAGAGGACCTGAGCGGGAGGAGGGTGGATACGCAGTATTTT. Protein: CASSLEDLSGRRVDTQYF.

The V and J genes are TRBV14 and TRBJ2-2; D remains ambiguous. Germline loops: CDR1 SGHDN, CDR2 FVKESK. V lost 1 base and J lost 0, with 3 bases in between. The CDR3 spans 14 residues. The CDR3 DNA reads as TGTGCCAGCAGCCAAGGGTCGAACACCGGGGAGCTGTTTTTT. Protein sequence: CASSQGSNTGELFF.

The chain joins TRBV29-1 to TRBJ1-2; TRBD1 matches at 9 bases. V shed 5 bases and J 3 bases; nucleotides not matched to a gene: 10. The CDR3 covers 15 residues. CDR1 SQVTM and CDR2 ANQGSEA come from the germline V gene. CDR3 coding DNA: TGCAGCGTTCTTGAACAGGGGGCCTCACACTATGGCTACACCTTC. Encoded protein: CSVLEQGASHYGYTF.